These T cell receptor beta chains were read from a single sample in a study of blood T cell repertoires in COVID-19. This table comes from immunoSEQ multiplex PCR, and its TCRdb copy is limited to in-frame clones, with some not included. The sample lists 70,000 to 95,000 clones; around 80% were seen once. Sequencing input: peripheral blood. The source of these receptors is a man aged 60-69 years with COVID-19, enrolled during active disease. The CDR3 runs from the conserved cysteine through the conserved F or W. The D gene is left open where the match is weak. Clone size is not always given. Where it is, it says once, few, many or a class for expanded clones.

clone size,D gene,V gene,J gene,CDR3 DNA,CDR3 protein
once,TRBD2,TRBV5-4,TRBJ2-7,TGTGCCAGCAGCCCGACTAGCGGGAGAACCTACGAGCAGTACTTC,CASSPTSGRTYEQYF
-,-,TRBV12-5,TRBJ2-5,TGTGCTAGTGCCAAGGGGTTTGGGGAGACCCAGTACTTC,CASAKGFGETQYF
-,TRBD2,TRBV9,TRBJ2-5,TGTGCCAGCAGCAGGAGCGGGGGGCTACAAGAGACCCAGTACTTC,CASSRSGGLQETQYF
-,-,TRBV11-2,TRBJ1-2,TGTGCCAGCAGGAGGGGGGGAGGCGGTAACTATGGCTACACCTTC,CASRRGGGGNYGYTF
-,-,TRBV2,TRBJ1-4,TGTGCCAGCAGTGACCAGGGCGGTAATGAAAAACTGTTTTTT,CASSDQGGNEKLFF
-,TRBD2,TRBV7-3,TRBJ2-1,TGTGCCAGCAGCGGTGGGATCGGGGTGGGACTAGCGGGAGGGCCATCCTACAATGAGCAGTTCTTC,CASSGGIGVGLAGGPSYNEQFF
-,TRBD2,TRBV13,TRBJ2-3,TGTGCCAGCAGCTTCCAGCGGGGGAGCACAGATACGCAGTATTTT,CASSFQRGSTDTQYF
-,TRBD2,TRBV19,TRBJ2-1,TGTGCCAGTAGTACCATATCTAGCGGGGGGGGCGAGCAGTTCTTC,CASSTISSGGGEQFF
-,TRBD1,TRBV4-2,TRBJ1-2,TGTGCCAGCAGCCAAGATCGACAGGGGGCTAGCTATGGCTACACCTTC,CASSQDRQGASYGYTF
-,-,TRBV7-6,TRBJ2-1,TGTGCCAGCAGCTTAACCATAGAAAGCAATGAGCAGTTCTTC,CASSLTIESNEQFF
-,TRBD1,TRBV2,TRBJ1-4,TGTGCCAGCAGTGGGGAGGACAGGCTTAATGAAAAACTGTTTTTT,CASSGEDRLNEKLFF
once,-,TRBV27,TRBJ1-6,TGTGCCAGTATCCCCCGCGGCTCCAATTCACCCCTCCACTTT,CASIPRGSNSPLHF
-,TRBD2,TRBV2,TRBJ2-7,TGTGCCAGCAGTGAAGAAGCGGGAGCCTACGAGCAGTACTTC,CASSEEAGAYEQYF
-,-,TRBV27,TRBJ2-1,TGTGCCAGCAGTCCCAGGACTCCGTTCTCCTACAATGAGCAGTTCTTC,CASSPRTPFSYNEQFF
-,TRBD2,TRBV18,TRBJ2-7,TGTGCCAGCTCTTTTAGCGGGAATACCTACGAGCAGTACTTC,CASSFSGNTYEQYF
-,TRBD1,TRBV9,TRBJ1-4,TGTGCCAGCAGCCCGCGGCACAGGGGAGAGGGTGAAAAACTGTTTTTT,CASSPRHRGEGEKLFF
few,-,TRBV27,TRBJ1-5,TGTGCCAGCAGTTCCCGAGTGTCACTTCAGCCCCAGCATTTT,CASSSRVSLQPQHF
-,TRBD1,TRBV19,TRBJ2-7,TGTGCCAGTATAGGACAGGACCCCTACGAGCAGTACTTC,CASIGQDPYEQYF
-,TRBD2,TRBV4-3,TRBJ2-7,TGCGCCAGCAGCCAAGATAGGCTAGCGGGGGTAAGCGAGCAGTACTTC,CASSQDRLAGVSEQYF
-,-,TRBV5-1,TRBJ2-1,TGCGCCAGCAGCTTGGAGGCGGCAGCGACCAGTCCCAATGAGCAGTTCTTC,CASSLEAAATSPNEQFF
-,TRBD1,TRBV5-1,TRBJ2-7,TGCGCCAGCAGCCCCCGACAGGGCCCCTACGAGCAGTACTTC,CASSPRQGPYEQYF
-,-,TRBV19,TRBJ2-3,TGTGCCAGTAGGCGGACTAGCACAGATACGCAGTATTTT,CASRRTSTDTQYF
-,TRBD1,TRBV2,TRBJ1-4,TGTGCCAGCAGTGAAGCGCAAGGGACAGGGGTTGAGAAACTGTTTTTT,CASSEAQGTGVEKLFF
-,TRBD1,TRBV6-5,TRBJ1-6,TGTGCCAGCAGCCTAGGACAGGCCTATAATTCACCCCTCCACTTT,CASSLGQAYNSPLHF
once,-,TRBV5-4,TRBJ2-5,TGTGCCAGCAGCTCCCTGAGAAGCGGGGACAGGGAGACCCAGTACTTC,CASSSLRSGDRETQYF
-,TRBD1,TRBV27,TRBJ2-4,TGTGCCAGCAGAGCCTCCGGGACAGGGGGACCGGGGAACATTCAGTACTTC,CASRASGTGGPGNIQYF
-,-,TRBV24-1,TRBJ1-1,TGTGCCACCAGAGCCTCGAGGGATATGAACACTGAAGCTTTCTTT,CATRASRDMNTEAFF